This entry concerns a single TCR beta chain. Source study methods: Amplification of reference gene primers was used by the study to estimate nucleated cell counts. The table came from immunoSEQ multiplex PCR; TCRdb's copy has only in-frame clones and leaves some out. V, J and clone size are those of that table, while D and trimming were read from the DNA. The sample lists 100,000 to 150,000 clones, 84% seen once, with about 17% in the top ten. These data originate in a study of blood T cell repertoires in COVID-19. Study context: The origin of the acute and convalescent COVID-19 samples was the United States, Italy and Spain. Sources were T cells, B-cell-depleted T cells, or PBMCs; the material itself was cDNA or gDNA.

Sequenced sample: peripheral blood. The clonotype originates from a woman at least 80 years old with acute or convalescent COVID-19.

CDR3 residues: CASSSSGLASYNEQFF. The CDR3 bases are TGCGCCAGCAGCTCATCGGGACTAGCGTCCTACAATGAGCAGTTCTTC. The chain has TRBV5-1 and TRBJ2-1; 10 nucleotides agree with TRBD2. J gave up 1 base and V 3 bases, and 4 bases lay outside the gene matches. This CDR3 region has 16 residues. Germline CDR1 is SGHRS and CDR2 is YFSETQ.